This TCR beta chain was profiled in a study of siplizumab effects on memory and regulatory T cells (dated by TCRdb to the late 2010s). Concerning the study at large: The effect of the anti-CD2 antibody siplizumab on alloreactive T-cell subsets was examined in allogeneic mixed lymphocyte reactions constructed from human PBMCs.

A note on this clone: Its antigen target is currently unknown. Base qualities are not provided; no much larger clone lies one nucleotide away.

Libraries were built with the immunoSEQ multiplex PCR assay. Each sample had some 96,000 TCR templates assayed by the deep sequencing platform. Genomic DNA extracted from sorted T cells was used for TCRbeta CDR3 sequencing. Per the authors' processing: The R programming language was used for clonal analysis of the TCRbeta CDR3 data. Alloreactive CD4+ and CD8+ clones were identified by comparing unstimulated samples to CFSE-low samples taken after the reaction. By matching sequences to the repertoires of sorted unstimulated Treg and non-Treg cells, each alloreactive CD4+ clone was assigned a regulatory or non-regulatory origin. The table comes from immuneACCESS by way of TCRdb, which keeps in-frame sequences with V and J called. Part of the clones is missing from these tables; in studies checked, under half for an unresolved V gene and the rest for unknown reasons. V and J calls and clone size are those listed in that table; D and trimming were worked out from the DNA. The sample table lists 90,000 to 95,000 clones, 93% of them with a count of one. Over 5% of the sample rests with the top ten.

Sorted unstimulated T cells and proliferating T cells recovered from mixed lymphocyte reactions underwent TCRbeta CDR3 sequencing. Fresh whole blood from fewer than twelve HLA-typed healthy donors was used to isolate PBMCs. What the research found in general, with its limitations: Siplizumab significantly reduced the cumulative frequency of alloreactive sequences traceable to unstimulated CD4+ memory T cells. Greater diversity appeared to be present in unstimulated naive T cells than in memory T cells, and a substantial contribution to the alloresponse seemed to be made by naive cells. Because sequences below about 10^-5 frequency were poorly captured, only a minor fraction of alloreactive clones could be mapped to unstimulated subsets. No functional confirmation was obtained for the suppressive function of proliferating Tregs from siplizumab cultures. Of the alloreactive CD4+ clones that could be mapped, the Treg-derived share averaged about 63% with siplizumab compared with approximately 30% in control reactions. For roughly 80-96% of proliferating CD4+ or CD8+ clones, no naive or memory phenotype could be assigned.

Trimming at the junction amounts to 0 bases on V and 6 bases on J, and the germline ends lie 10 bases apart. According to the germline V gene, CDR1 reads MGHRA and CDR2 reads YSYEKL. The CDR3 holds 14 amino acids from the cysteine to the phenylalanine. Here the CDR3 DNA is all that survives: 42 bases in frame from base 1. This receptor chain uses TRBV4-1 and TRBJ2-3; the D gene could be either TRBD1 or TRBD2, each agreeing at 6 bases. Sequenced: CD8+ T cells sorted from blood. The sequence was collected from a human donor in good health. CDR3 region: CASSQEGGTDTQYF. The DNA is TGCGCCAGCAGCCAAGAAGGGGGGACGGATACGCAGTATTTT.